This T cell receptor (beta chain) was observed in a study of shared T cell receptors in the human thymus. Clones were sequenced by immunoSEQ multiplex PCR, and TCRdb holds only the in-frame ones, with some missing. The profile covers approximately 580,000 clones, with about 84% appearing a single time and more than 0.01% taken by the ten largest. Germline-derived CDR1 and CDR2 are SGHKS and YYEKEE (reference sequence). CDR3 length: 15 residues. V gave up 0 bases and J gave up 7 bases; unmatched junction bases: 5. These data also formed part of another study, on human thymus T cells. That work adds: Resections removed during corrective heart surgery provided the thymus tissue used. Repertoires from thymus and blood appeared to show biased V and J gene usage.

The sample comprised thymocytes. The receptor was isolated from a boy younger than two with a congenital heart defect. The gene calls are TRBV5-5 and TRBJ2-7; 12 nucleotides align to TRBD2. The CDR3 DNA reads as TGTGCCAGCAGCTTGGAACTAGCGGGAGGCGGGGAGCAGTACTTC. Its protein product is CASSLELAGGGEQYF.